This T cell receptor (beta chain) came from a study of cytomegalovirus exposure and HLA in healthy donors. Overall study: Genotyping showed roughly 86% of hundreds of donors falling in the Caucasian-associated ancestry cluster. Study results and caveats: Later on, an analysis showed TCR association rates differing by HLA locus, with DRB1 the most and HLA-C the fewest. Sequencing probably produced one cluster of sequence variants that were highly shared.

This CDR3 spans 14 amino acids. Germline CDR1 MNHNS, CDR2 SASEGT. V was clipped by 4 bases and J by 5 bases; unmatched bases: 7. Donors were ostensibly healthy at sampling, although undocumented immune exposures were probable. Turning to this clone: Its specificity is unknown.

13 Jbeta primers and 60 Vbeta primers were used for the PCR. This table comes from immunoSEQ multiplex PCR, and its TCRdb copy is limited to in-frame clones, with some not included. The top ten hold roughly 14% of the sample, which has about 86,000 clones, around 79% seen once. The clonotype originates from a woman in her thirties or forties in good health and CMV-seropositive. V gene TRBV6-1 combines with J gene TRBJ2-5, with 7 nucleotides matching TRBD1. The sequenced material came from PBMCs. This CDR3 reads CASSVGTVGETQYF. CDR3 coding DNA: TGTGCCAGCAGTGTTGGGACAGTTGGGGAGACCCAGTACTTC.